These T cell receptor beta chains were read from a single sample in a study of CD8+ T cells in alopecia areata. Profiling relied on immunoSEQ multiplex PCR, and the TCRdb table lists in-frame clones only, not all of them. The sample holds about 190,000 clones, 60% seen once. The sequenced sample was CD4+ T cells sorted from blood, obtained at week 24, from a patient treated with tofacitinib. The receptors come from a human donor with alopecia areata. Both conserved end residues are part of each CDR3. The order of the fields is V gene, D gene, J gene, clone size, CDR3 DNA, CDR3 protein. D genes are given only for firm matches. Clone size is not always given. Where it is, it says once, few, many or a class for expanded clones.

v_call: TRBV30; d_call: .; j_call: TRBJ1-1; clone_size: .; cdr3_nt: TGTGCCTGGATGGGAGTCATGAACACTGAAGCTTTCTTT; cdr3_aa: CAWMGVMNTEAFF
v_call: TRBV7-2; d_call: TRBD2; j_call: TRBJ2-3; clone_size: .; cdr3_nt: TGTGCCAGCAGCCGGGGGGTCGTGGGCACAGATACGCAGTATTTT; cdr3_aa: CASSRGVVGTDTQYF
v_call: TRBV4-3; d_call: .; j_call: TRBJ2-7; clone_size: few; cdr3_nt: TGCGCCAGCAGCCAAGATCGGGGGGCACAGCAGTACTTC; cdr3_aa: CASSQDRGAQQYF
v_call: TRBV29-1; d_call: .; j_call: TRBJ1-2; clone_size: once; cdr3_nt: TGCAGCGTTGAAGACACAGTGAGCGGCTACACCTTC; cdr3_aa: CSVEDTVSGYTF
v_call: TRBV5-6; d_call: .; j_call: TRBJ1-1; clone_size: .; cdr3_nt: TGTGCCAGCAGCTTGGGTTTAAGGGATTTGAACACTGAAGCTTTCTTT; cdr3_aa: CASSLGLRDLNTEAFF
v_call: TRBV25-1; d_call: TRBD2; j_call: TRBJ2-1; clone_size: .; cdr3_nt: TGTGCCAGCACCTTCAGCCTAGCGGGGCGAAATGAGCAGTTCTTC; cdr3_aa: CASTFSLAGRNEQFF
v_call: TRBV7-2; d_call: TRBD1; j_call: TRBJ2-4; clone_size: few; cdr3_nt: TGTGCCAGCAGCTTCCGCGGGACAGGGGGCATAGACATTCAGTACTTC; cdr3_aa: CASSFRGTGGIDIQYF
v_call: TRBV7-2; d_call: .; j_call: TRBJ1-6; clone_size: .; cdr3_nt: TGTGCCAGCAGCTTACTAGGGACTTGGGCGTTT; cdr3_aa: CASSLLGTWAF
v_call: TRBV29-1; d_call: .; j_call: TRBJ2-1; clone_size: .; cdr3_nt: TGCAGCCCGAGACAACTTCGAACGGGTGAGCAGTTCTTC; cdr3_aa: CSPRQLRTGEQFF
v_call: TRBV7-9; d_call: TRBD1; j_call: TRBJ1-2; clone_size: few; cdr3_nt: TGTGCCAGCAGCTTAGATTCAGGGGGACACTATGGCTACACCTTC; cdr3_aa: CASSLDSGGHYGYTF
v_call: TRBV30; d_call: .; j_call: TRBJ2-5; clone_size: .; cdr3_nt: TGTGCCTGGAGTGGGTCGGGGAGTGAGACCCAGTACTTC; cdr3_aa: CAWSGSGSETQYF
v_call: TRBV19; d_call: .; j_call: TRBJ1-2; clone_size: .; cdr3_nt: TGTGCCAGTAGTATACCCAGGAGGGAGGCCTACACCTTC; cdr3_aa: CASSIPRREAYTF
v_call: TRBV29-1; d_call: .; j_call: TRBJ2-3; clone_size: few; cdr3_nt: TGCAGCCTGCTGTTGAGGGATACGCAGTATTTT; cdr3_aa: CSLLLRDTQYF
v_call: TRBV6-1; d_call: .; j_call: TRBJ1-6; clone_size: many; cdr3_nt: TGTGCCAGCAGTGAGAGGGGTTTACCCCTCCACTTT; cdr3_aa: CASSERGLPLHF
v_call: TRBV4-1; d_call: .; j_call: TRBJ2-7; clone_size: .; cdr3_nt: TGCGCCAGCAGCCAAGATCGACAAGTCTACGAGCAGTACTTC; cdr3_aa: CASSQDRQVYEQYF
v_call: TRBV6-5; d_call: TRBD1; j_call: TRBJ1-6; clone_size: .; cdr3_nt: TGTGCCAGCAGACCGGGACAGATTTCACCCCTCCACTTT; cdr3_aa: CASRPGQISPLHF
v_call: TRBV5-1; d_call: TRBD1; j_call: TRBJ1-4; clone_size: .; cdr3_nt: TGCGCCAGCAGCAGAGGCGGGACAGAAAGTGAAAAACTGTTTTTT; cdr3_aa: CASSRGGTESEKLFF
v_call: TRBV11-2; d_call: .; j_call: TRBJ1-1; clone_size: .; cdr3_nt: TGTGCCAGCGGTCCCTGGACGGTTGAAGCTTTCTTT; cdr3_aa: CASGPWTVEAFF
v_call: TRBV30; d_call: .; j_call: TRBJ2-7; clone_size: .; cdr3_nt: TGTGCCTCCCAGGGTACACCATCCTACGAGCAGTACTTC; cdr3_aa: CASQGTPSYEQYF
v_call: TRBV29-1; d_call: .; j_call: TRBJ1-2; clone_size: few; cdr3_nt: TGCAGCGTTGGGGAGGGTGGCTACACCTTC; cdr3_aa: CSVGEGGYTF
v_call: TRBV2; d_call: TRBD1; j_call: TRBJ1-6; clone_size: .; cdr3_nt: TGTGCCAGCAGTGAGGAGACAGGGAATTCACCCCTCCACTTT; cdr3_aa: CASSEETGNSPLHF
v_call: TRBV10-3; d_call: TRBD2; j_call: TRBJ2-3; clone_size: few; cdr3_nt: TGTGCCATCACTGGGGCTAGCGGGGACCCGGATACGCAGTATTTT; cdr3_aa: CAITGASGDPDTQYF
v_call: TRBV25-1; d_call: TRBD1; j_call: TRBJ2-7; clone_size: .; cdr3_nt: TGTGCCAGCAGTGGCCAAGACAGGGGGCTACCTTACGAGCAGTACTTC; cdr3_aa: CASSGQDRGLPYEQYF
v_call: TRBV7-7; d_call: TRBD1; j_call: TRBJ2-5; clone_size: .; cdr3_nt: TGTGCCAGCAGCCCTGGGACAGCTCAAGAGACCCAGTACTTC; cdr3_aa: CASSPGTAQETQYF
v_call: TRBV29-1; d_call: .; j_call: TRBJ2-1; clone_size: .; cdr3_nt: TGCAGCGTTAGATCCGGGAACTCCTACAATGAGCAGTTCTTC; cdr3_aa: CSVRSGNSYNEQFF
v_call: TRBV27; d_call: .; j_call: TRBJ2-6; clone_size: .; cdr3_nt: TGTGCCAGCAGGATGACTGGGGCCAACGTCCTGACTTTC; cdr3_aa: CASRMTGANVLTF
v_call: TRBV28; d_call: TRBD1; j_call: TRBJ2-7; clone_size: few; cdr3_nt: TGTGCCAGCAGCCCTACAGACAGGGACGCCTACGAGCAGTACTTC; cdr3_aa: CASSPTDRDAYEQYF
v_call: TRBV4-3; d_call: .; j_call: TRBJ1-2; clone_size: few; cdr3_nt: TGCGCCAGCAGCCCCCGCGGGCGGGTCGCCACACTTGACACTGGCTACACCTTC; cdr3_aa: CASSPRGRVATLDTGYTF
v_call: TRBV7-2; d_call: .; j_call: TRBJ2-7; clone_size: .; cdr3_nt: TGTGCCAGCAGCCCGGGACCCCTGACCTACGAGCAGTACTTC; cdr3_aa: CASSPGPLTYEQYF
v_call: TRBV7-2; d_call: TRBD1; j_call: TRBJ2-1; clone_size: .; cdr3_nt: TGTGCCAGCAGCACAGGACAGGGACGGAATGAGCAGTTCTTC; cdr3_aa: CASSTGQGRNEQFF
v_call: TRBV28; d_call: .; j_call: TRBJ1-1; clone_size: .; cdr3_nt: TGTGCCAGCAGACGGACGCACATGAACACTGAAGCTTTCTTT; cdr3_aa: CASRRTHMNTEAFF
v_call: TRBV7-3; d_call: .; j_call: TRBJ1-2; clone_size: .; cdr3_nt: TGTGCCAGCAGCTCTAACTATGGCTACACCTTC; cdr3_aa: CASSSNYGYTF
v_call: TRBV25-1; d_call: TRBD2; j_call: TRBJ2-3; clone_size: .; cdr3_nt: TGTGCCAGCAGGGGACTAGCGAGCACAGATACGCAGTATTTT; cdr3_aa: CASRGLASTDTQYF
v_call: TRBV4-1; d_call: .; j_call: TRBJ2-1; clone_size: .; cdr3_nt: TGCGCCAGCAGCCAATCAGACAGTTACTACAATGAGCAGTTCTTC; cdr3_aa: CASSQSDSYYNEQFF
v_call: TRBV25-1; d_call: .; j_call: TRBJ1-2; clone_size: .; cdr3_nt: TGTGCCAGCAGTGAAGAATATCCTAACTATGGCTACACCTTC; cdr3_aa: CASSEEYPNYGYTF
v_call: TRBV4-3; d_call: TRBD2; j_call: TRBJ2-5; clone_size: .; cdr3_nt: TGCGCCAGCAGCCAAGAACGCGGGGGGAGGGACCAAGAGACCCAGTACTTC; cdr3_aa: CASSQERGGRDQETQYF
v_call: TRBV19; d_call: .; j_call: TRBJ2-1; clone_size: few; cdr3_nt: TGTGCCAGTAGTATAGATCGGGGTAGTGAGCAGTTCTTC; cdr3_aa: CASSIDRGSEQFF
v_call: TRBV19; d_call: TRBD1; j_call: TRBJ2-5; clone_size: .; cdr3_nt: TGTGCCAGTAGGACCGGGACAGGATTCGAGACCCAGTACTTC; cdr3_aa: CASRTGTGFETQYF
v_call: TRBV15; d_call: .; j_call: TRBJ2-5; clone_size: .; cdr3_nt: TGTGCCACCAGCGCATCCTCGGTGACCCAGTACTTC; cdr3_aa: CATSASSVTQYF
v_call: TRBV5-1; d_call: .; j_call: TRBJ1-6; clone_size: once; cdr3_nt: TGCGCCAGCAGCTTGGGAAGGGATAATTCACCCCTCCACTTT; cdr3_aa: CASSLGRDNSPLHF
v_call: TRBV6-5; d_call: TRBD2; j_call: TRBJ2-3; clone_size: .; cdr3_nt: TGTGCCAGCAGTTACGGACTAGCGGGGGCGGCGCAGTATTTT; cdr3_aa: CASSYGLAGAAQYF
v_call: TRBV29-1; d_call: .; j_call: TRBJ2-7; clone_size: .; cdr3_nt: TGCAGCGTTCGACACGGACCAAACTACGAGCAGTACTTC; cdr3_aa: CSVRHGPNYEQYF
v_call: TRBV19; d_call: .; j_call: TRBJ1-6; clone_size: .; cdr3_nt: TGTGCCAGTAGCCCCGAGGCGAGTTTCGGGCTCCACTTT; cdr3_aa: CASSPEASFGLHF
v_call: TRBV29-1; d_call: .; j_call: TRBJ1-1; clone_size: .; cdr3_nt: TGCAGCGTTGGGTCGACAGAAGCTTTCTTT; cdr3_aa: CSVGSTEAFF
v_call: TRBV29-1; d_call: .; j_call: TRBJ1-1; clone_size: .; cdr3_nt: TGCAGCGTTCGCCAGATCCTTATGAACACTGAAGCTTTCTTT; cdr3_aa: CSVRQILMNTEAFF
v_call: TRBV5-4; d_call: TRBD1; j_call: TRBJ1-2; clone_size: .; cdr3_nt: TGTGCCAGCAGTCGTTGGGACAGGGATGGCTACACCTTC; cdr3_aa: CASSRWDRDGYTF
v_call: TRBV6-1; d_call: .; j_call: TRBJ1-6; clone_size: few; cdr3_nt: TGTGCCAGCAATCCTGGGACCCAGATAAATTCACCCCTCCACTTT; cdr3_aa: CASNPGTQINSPLHF
v_call: TRBV11-3; d_call: .; j_call: TRBJ2-3; clone_size: .; cdr3_nt: TGTGCCAGCAGCCCCATTGGTGGAGATACGCAGTATTTT; cdr3_aa: CASSPIGGDTQYF
v_call: TRBV13; d_call: TRBD1; j_call: TRBJ1-1; clone_size: .; cdr3_nt: TGTGCCAGCAGCTTAGGGAGGGACAGGAGTGAAGCTTTCTTT; cdr3_aa: CASSLGRDRSEAFF
v_call: TRBV5-6; d_call: .; j_call: TRBJ2-7; clone_size: once; cdr3_nt: TGTGCCAGCAGCTTGGAAGCTAGCGCGCACTACGAGCAGTACTTC; cdr3_aa: CASSLEASAHYEQYF
v_call: TRBV14; d_call: .; j_call: TRBJ1-2; clone_size: few; cdr3_nt: TGTGCCAGCAGCCAAGGAGTGGGTCAAATCGGCTACACCTTC; cdr3_aa: CASSQGVGQIGYTF
v_call: TRBV7-3; d_call: .; j_call: TRBJ2-1; clone_size: .; cdr3_nt: TGTGCCAGCAGCTTAGGGGTCAATGAGCAGTTCTTC; cdr3_aa: CASSLGVNEQFF
v_call: TRBV7-6; d_call: TRBD1; j_call: TRBJ1-1; clone_size: few; cdr3_nt: TGTGCCAGCAGCTCGCAGGGGGCTGGGACTGAAGCTTTCTTT; cdr3_aa: CASSSQGAGTEAFF